The source of this TCR beta chain is a study of beta chain features in type 1 diabetes. Isolated RNA was reverse transcribed in full, so expressed TCRB transcripts were sequenced. Produced via immunoSEQ multiplex PCR; TCRdb's table is partial and in-frame only. This table holds tens of thousands of clones, roughly 34% found once. V gave up 3 bases and J gave up 4 bases; unmatched junction bases: 9. In germline, CDR1 is LNHNV, CDR2 YYDKDF (reference sequence). The CDR3 runs to 18 residues. The specimen was stem cell memory CD4+ T cells from blood. This receptor was identified in a woman in her late teens or twenties in good health. The chain couples TRBV15 to TRBJ2-5, with 15 bases identical to TRBD2. CDR3 DNA: TGTGCCACCAGCAGGCCGGGACTAGCGGGGGGATGGAGAGAGACCCAGTACTTC. It encodes CATSRPGLAGGWRETQYF.